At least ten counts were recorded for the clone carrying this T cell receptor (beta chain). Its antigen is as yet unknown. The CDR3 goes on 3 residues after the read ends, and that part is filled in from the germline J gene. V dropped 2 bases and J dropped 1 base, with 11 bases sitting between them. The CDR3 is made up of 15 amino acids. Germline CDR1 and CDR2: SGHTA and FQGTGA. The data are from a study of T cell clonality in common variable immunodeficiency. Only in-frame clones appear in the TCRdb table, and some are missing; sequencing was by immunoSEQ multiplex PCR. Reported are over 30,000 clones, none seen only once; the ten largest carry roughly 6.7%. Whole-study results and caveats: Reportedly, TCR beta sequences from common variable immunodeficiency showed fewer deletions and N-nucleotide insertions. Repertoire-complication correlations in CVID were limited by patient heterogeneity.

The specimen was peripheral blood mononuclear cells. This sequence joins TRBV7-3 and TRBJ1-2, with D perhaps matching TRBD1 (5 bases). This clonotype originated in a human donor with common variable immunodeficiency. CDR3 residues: CASSLDPGHNYGYTF. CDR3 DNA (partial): TGTGCCAGCAGCTTAGACCCAGGGCATAACTATGGC.